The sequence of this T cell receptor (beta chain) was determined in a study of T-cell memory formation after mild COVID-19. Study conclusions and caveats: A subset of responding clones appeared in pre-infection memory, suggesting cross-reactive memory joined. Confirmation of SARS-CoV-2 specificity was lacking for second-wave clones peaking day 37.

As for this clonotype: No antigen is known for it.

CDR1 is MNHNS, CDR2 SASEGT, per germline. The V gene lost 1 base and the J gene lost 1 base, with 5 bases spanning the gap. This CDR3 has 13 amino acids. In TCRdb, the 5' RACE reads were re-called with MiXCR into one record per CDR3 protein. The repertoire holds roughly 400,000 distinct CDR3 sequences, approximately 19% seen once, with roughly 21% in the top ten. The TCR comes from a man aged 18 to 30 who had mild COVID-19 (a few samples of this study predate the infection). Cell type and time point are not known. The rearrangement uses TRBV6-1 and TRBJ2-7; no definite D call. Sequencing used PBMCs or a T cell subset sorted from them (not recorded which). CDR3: CASSEGYSYEQYV. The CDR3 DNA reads TGTGCCAGCAGTGAAGGGTATTCCTACGAGCAGTACGTC.